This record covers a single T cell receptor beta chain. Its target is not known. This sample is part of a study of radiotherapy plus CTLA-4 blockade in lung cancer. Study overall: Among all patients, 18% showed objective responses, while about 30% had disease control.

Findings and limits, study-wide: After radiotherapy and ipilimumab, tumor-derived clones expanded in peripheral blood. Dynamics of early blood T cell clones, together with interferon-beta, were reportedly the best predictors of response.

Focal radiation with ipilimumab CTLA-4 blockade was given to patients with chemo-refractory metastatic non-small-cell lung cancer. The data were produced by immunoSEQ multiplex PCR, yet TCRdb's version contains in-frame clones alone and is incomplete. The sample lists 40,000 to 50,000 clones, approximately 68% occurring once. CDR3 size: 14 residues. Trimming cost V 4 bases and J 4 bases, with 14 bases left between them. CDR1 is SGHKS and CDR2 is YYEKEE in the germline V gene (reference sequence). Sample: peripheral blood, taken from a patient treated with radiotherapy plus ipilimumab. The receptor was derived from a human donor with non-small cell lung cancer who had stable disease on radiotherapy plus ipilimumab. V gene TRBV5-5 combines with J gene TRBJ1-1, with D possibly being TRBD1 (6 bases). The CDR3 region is CASSEGGGRTEAFF. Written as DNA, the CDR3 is TGTGCCAGCAGCGAAGGGGGGGGACGCACTGAAGCTTTCTTT.